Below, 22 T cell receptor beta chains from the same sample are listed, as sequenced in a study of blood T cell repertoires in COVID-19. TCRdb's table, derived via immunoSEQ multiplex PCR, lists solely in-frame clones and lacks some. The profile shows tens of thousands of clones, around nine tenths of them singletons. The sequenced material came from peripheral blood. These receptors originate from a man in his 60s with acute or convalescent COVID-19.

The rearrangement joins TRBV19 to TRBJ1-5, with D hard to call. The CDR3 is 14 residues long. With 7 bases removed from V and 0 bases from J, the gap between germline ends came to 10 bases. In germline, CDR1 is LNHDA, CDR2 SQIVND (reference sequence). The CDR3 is CASMRALSNQPQHF. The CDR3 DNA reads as TGTGCCAGTATGAGGGCGCTTAGCAATCAGCCCCAGCATTTT.

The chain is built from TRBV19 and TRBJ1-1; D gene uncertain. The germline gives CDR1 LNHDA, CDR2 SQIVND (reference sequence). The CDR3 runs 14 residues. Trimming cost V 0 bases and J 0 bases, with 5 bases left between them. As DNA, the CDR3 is TGTGCCAGTAGTATAGACAGTATGAACACTGAAGCTTTCTTT. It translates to CASSIDSMNTEAFF.

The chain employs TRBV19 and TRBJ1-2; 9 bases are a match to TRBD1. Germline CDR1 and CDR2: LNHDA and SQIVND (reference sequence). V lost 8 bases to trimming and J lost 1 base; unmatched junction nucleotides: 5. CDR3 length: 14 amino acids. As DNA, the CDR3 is TGTGCCAGTGGAGACAGGGGGGTTAACTATGGCTACACCTTC. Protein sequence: CASGDRGVNYGYTF.

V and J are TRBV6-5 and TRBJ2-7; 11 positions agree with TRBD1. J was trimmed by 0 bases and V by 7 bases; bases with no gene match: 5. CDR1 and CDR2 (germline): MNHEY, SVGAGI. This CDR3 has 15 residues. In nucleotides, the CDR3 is TGTGCCAGCACCGCCGGACAGGGGGCCTCCTACGAGCAGTACTTC. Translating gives CASTAGQGASYEQYF.

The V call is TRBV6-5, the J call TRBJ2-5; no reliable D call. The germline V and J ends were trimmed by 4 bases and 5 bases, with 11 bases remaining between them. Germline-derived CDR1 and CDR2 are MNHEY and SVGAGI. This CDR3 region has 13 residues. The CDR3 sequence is CASSLSSPETQYF. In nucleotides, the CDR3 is TGTGCCAGCAGTTTATCGTCCCCCGAGACCCAGTACTTC.

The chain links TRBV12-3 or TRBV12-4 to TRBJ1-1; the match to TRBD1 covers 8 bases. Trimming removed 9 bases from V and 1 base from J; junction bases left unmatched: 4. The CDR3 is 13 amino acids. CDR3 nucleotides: TGTGCCAGTCGGGACAGGCCGAACACTGAAGCTTTCTTT. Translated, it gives CASRDRPNTEAFF.

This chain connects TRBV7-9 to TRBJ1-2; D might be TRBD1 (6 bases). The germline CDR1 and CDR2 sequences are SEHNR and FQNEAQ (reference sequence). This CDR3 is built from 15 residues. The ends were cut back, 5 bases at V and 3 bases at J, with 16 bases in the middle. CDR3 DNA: TGTGCCAGCAGCCTACAGGGAGCGAGGGACTATGGCTACACCTTC. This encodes CASSLQGARDYGYTF.

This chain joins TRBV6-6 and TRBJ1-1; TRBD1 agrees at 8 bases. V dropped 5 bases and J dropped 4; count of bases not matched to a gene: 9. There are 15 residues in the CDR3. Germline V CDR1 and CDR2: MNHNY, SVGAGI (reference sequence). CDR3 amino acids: CASSTDRGLSTEAFF. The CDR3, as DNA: TGTGCCAGCAGTACCGACAGGGGTCTGAGCACTGAAGCTTTCTTT.

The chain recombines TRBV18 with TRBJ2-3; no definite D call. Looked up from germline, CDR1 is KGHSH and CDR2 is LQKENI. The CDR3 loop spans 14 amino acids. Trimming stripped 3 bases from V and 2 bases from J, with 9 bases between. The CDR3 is CASSPMRNTDTQYF. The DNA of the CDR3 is TGTGCCAGCTCACCTATGCGAAACACAGATACGCAGTATTTT.

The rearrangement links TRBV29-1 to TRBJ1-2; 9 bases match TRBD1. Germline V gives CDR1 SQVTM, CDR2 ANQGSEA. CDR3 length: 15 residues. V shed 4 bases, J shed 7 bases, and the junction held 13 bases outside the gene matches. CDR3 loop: CSVGAGTGSSFGYTF. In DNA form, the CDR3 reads TGCAGCGTTGGGGCCGGGACAGGGTCGAGTTTTGGCTACACCTTC.

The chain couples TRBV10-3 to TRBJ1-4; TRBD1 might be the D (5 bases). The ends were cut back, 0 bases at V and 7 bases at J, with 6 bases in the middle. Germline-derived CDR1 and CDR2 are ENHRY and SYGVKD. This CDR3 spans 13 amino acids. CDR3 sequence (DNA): TGTGCCATCAGTGAGTCGGGGGGTGAAAAACTGTTTTTT. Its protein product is CAISESGGEKLFF.

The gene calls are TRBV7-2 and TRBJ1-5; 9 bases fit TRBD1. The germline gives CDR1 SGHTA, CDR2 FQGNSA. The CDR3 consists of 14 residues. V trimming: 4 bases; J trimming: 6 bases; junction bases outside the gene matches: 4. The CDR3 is CASSSRDRAQPQHF. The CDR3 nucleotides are TGTGCCAGCAGCTCCCGGGACAGGGCTCAGCCCCAGCATTTT.

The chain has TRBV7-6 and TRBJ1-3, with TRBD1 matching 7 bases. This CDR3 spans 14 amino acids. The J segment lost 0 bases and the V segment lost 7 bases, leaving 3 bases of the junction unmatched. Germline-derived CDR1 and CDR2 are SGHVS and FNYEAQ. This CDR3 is CASIAGGSGNTIYF. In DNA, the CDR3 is TGTGCCAGCATCGCAGGGGGCTCTGGAAACACCATATATTTT. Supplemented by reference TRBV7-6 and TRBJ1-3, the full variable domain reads GAGVSQSPRYKVTKRGQDVALRCDPISGHVSLYWYRQALGQGPEFLTYFNYEAQQDKSGLPNDRFSAERPEGSISTLTIQRTEQRDSAMYRCASIAGGSGNTIYFGEGSWLTVV.

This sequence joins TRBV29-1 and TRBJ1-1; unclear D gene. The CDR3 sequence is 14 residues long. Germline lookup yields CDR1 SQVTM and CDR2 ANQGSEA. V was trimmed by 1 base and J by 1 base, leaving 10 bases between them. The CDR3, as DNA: TGCAGCGTTGAAGTTGGCAGTGCGAACACTGAAGCTTTCTTT. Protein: CSVEVGSANTEAFF.

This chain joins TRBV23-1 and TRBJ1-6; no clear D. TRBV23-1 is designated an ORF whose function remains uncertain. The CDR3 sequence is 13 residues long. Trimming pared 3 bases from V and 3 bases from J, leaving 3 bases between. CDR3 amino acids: CASSHCYNSPLHF. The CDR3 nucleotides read TGCGCCAGCAGTCACTGCTATAATTCACCCCTCCACTTT.

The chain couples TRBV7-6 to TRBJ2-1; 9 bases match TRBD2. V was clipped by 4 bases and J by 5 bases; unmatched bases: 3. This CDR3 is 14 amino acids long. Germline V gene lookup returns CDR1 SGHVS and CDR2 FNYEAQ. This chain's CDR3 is CASSSGLANNEQFF. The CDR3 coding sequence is TGTGCCAGCAGCTCAGGACTAGCGAACAATGAGCAGTTCTTC.

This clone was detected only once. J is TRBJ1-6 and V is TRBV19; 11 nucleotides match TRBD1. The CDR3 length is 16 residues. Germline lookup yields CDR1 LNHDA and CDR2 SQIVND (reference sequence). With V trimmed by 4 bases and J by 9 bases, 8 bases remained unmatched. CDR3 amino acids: CASSKESGTGGSPLHF. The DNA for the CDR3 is TGTGCCAGTAGTAAGGAATCCGGGACAGGGGGTTCACCCCTCCACTTT.

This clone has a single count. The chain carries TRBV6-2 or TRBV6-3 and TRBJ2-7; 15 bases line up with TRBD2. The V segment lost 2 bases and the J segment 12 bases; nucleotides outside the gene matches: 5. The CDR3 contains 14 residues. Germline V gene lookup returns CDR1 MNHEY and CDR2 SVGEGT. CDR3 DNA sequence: TGTGCCAGCAGTTACCGGACTAGCGGGGGGGCTACGTACTTC. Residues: CASSYRTSGGATYF.

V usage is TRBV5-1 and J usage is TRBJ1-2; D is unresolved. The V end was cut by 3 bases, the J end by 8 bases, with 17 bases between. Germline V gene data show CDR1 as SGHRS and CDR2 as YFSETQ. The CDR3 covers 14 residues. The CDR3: CASSSNSKVEGYTF. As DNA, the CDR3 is TGCGCCAGCAGCTCTAACTCTAAGGTGGAGGGCTACACCTTC.

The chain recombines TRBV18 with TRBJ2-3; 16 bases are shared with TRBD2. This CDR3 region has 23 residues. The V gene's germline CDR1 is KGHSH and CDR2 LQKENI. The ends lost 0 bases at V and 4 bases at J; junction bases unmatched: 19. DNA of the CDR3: TGTGCCAGCTCACCACCGCCTTACGCCGGGACTAGCGGGGGGGTATTGGAGGCAGATACGCAGTATTTT. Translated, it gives CASSPPPYAGTSGGVLEADTQYF.

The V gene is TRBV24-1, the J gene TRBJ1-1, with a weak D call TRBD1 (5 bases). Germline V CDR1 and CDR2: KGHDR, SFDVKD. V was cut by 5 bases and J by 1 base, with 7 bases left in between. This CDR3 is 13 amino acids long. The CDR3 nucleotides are TGTGCCACCAGTGGGGGGGGGAACACTGAAGCTTTCTTT. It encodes CATSGGGNTEAFF.

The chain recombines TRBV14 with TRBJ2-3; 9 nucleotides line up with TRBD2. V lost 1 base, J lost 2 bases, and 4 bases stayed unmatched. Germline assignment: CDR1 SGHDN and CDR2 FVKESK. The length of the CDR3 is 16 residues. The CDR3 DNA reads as TGTGCCAGCAGCCAAGGTCTAGCGGGGAACACAGATACGCAGTATTTT. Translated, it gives CASSQGLAGNTDTQYF.